Listed below are T cell receptor beta chains from one sample, sequenced in a study of a mutant IDH1 vaccine in newly diagnosed glioma. Clones were read by immunoSEQ multiplex PCR, and TCRdb kept only the in-frame ones, dropping some. The table shows tens of thousands of clones, with over 70% occurring only once. These TCRs are of unknown antigen specificity. The sample in question was PBMCs, obtained from a glioma patient whose treatment included an IDH1 peptide vaccine. All receptors derive from a man aged 25 to 40 with glioma. The CDR3 runs from the conserved cysteine through the conserved F or W. Fields, in order: D gene, V gene, clone size, J gene, CDR3 DNA, CDR3 protein. A D gene is named only where the DNA matches it firmly. Clone size appears in some rows only: once, few, many, or a class for an expanded clone.

D: TRBD1
V: TRBV4-1
size: few
J: TRBJ1-1
DNA: TGCGCCAGCAGCCACCGCCCGGCGGACAGGGGGATGAACACTGAAGCTTTCTTT
CDR3: CASSHRPADRGMNTEAFF

D: NA
V: TRBV18
size: NA
J: TRBJ2-1
DNA: TGTGCCAGCTCACCAACATCCTACAATGAGCAGTTCTTC
CDR3: CASSPTSYNEQFF

D: NA
V: TRBV6-5
size: medium-sized
J: TRBJ1-5
DNA: TGTGCCAGCAGTTCGACGGATTACAATCAGCCCCAGCATTTT
CDR3: CASSSTDYNQPQHF

D: NA
V: TRBV5-1
size: NA
J: TRBJ1-1
DNA: TGCGCCAGCAGCTTGGTTCCGGGAGGGGTAGCCGAAGCTTTCTTT
CDR3: CASSLVPGGVAEAFF

D: NA
V: TRBV7-9
size: NA
J: TRBJ2-2
DNA: TGTGCCAGCAGCCGAGGACAAAACACCGGGGAGCTGTTTTTT
CDR3: CASSRGQNTGELFF

D: NA
V: TRBV5-1
size: NA
J: TRBJ2-1
DNA: TGCGCCAGCAGCTTGTATAATGAGCAGTTCTTC
CDR3: CASSLYNEQFF

D: NA
V: TRBV30
size: NA
J: TRBJ2-7
DNA: TGTGCCTGGTCCGGTTGGGCCGACTCCTACGAGCAGTACTTC
CDR3: CAWSGWADSYEQYF

D: NA
V: TRBV4-1
size: NA
J: TRBJ1-4
DNA: TGCGCCAGCAGCCAAGTCCCCACCGCAACTAATGAAAAACTGTTTTTT
CDR3: CASSQVPTATNEKLFF

D: NA
V: TRBV7-6
size: NA
J: TRBJ2-1
DNA: TGTGCCAGCAGCTTAGGTACAGGGCCGCATGAGCAGTTCTTC
CDR3: CASSLGTGPHEQFF

D: TRBD1
V: TRBV5-6
size: once
J: TRBJ2-7
DNA: TGTGCCAGCAGCATGGTCACAGGGGGAGCCTACGAGCAGTACTTC
CDR3: CASSMVTGGAYEQYF

D: NA
V: TRBV7-9
size: NA
J: TRBJ1-2
DNA: TGTGCCAGCAGCTTAGACCGACTGTATGGCTACACCTTC
CDR3: CASSLDRLYGYTF

D: TRBD1
V: TRBV27
size: NA
J: TRBJ1-2
DNA: TGTGCCAGCAGTTTATCGGGACAGGTCAACTATGGCTACACCTTC
CDR3: CASSLSGQVNYGYTF

D: NA
V: TRBV5-6
size: once
J: TRBJ2-7
DNA: TGTGCCAGCAGCAACGGACTATCAGTAGGGGAGCAGTACTTC
CDR3: CASSNGLSVGEQYF

D: TRBD1
V: TRBV5-5
size: NA
J: TRBJ1-2
DNA: TGTGCCAGCAGCCTAGGCGGGAGGGGGCACGTCTATGGCTACACCTTC
CDR3: CASSLGGRGHVYGYTF

D: NA
V: TRBV4-2
size: NA
J: TRBJ2-7
DNA: TGTGCCAGCAGAGGGGACCTCGGGACCTACGAGCAGTACTTC
CDR3: CASRGDLGTYEQYF

D: NA
V: TRBV5-1
size: NA
J: TRBJ2-7
DNA: TGCGCCAGCAGCTTGGGACAGTCGGCTCCGCACGAGCAGTACTTC
CDR3: CASSLGQSAPHEQYF

D: NA
V: TRBV5-1
size: NA
J: TRBJ1-2
DNA: TGCGCCAGCAGCTTGGCCGGGGAGGACTATGGCTACACCTTC
CDR3: CASSLAGEDYGYTF

D: NA
V: TRBV18
size: NA
J: TRBJ1-3
DNA: TGTGCCAGCTCACCTAGGTCCGGAAACACCATATATTTT
CDR3: CASSPRSGNTIYF

D: TRBD1
V: TRBV6-6
size: NA
J: TRBJ2-7
DNA: TGTGCCAGCGGGACAGGGGGCTACGAGCAGTACTTC
CDR3: CASGTGGYEQYF

D: NA
V: TRBV5-1
size: NA
J: TRBJ1-3
DNA: TGCGCCAGCAGCTCCGGAAGCGGGAACTCTGGAAACACCATATATTTT
CDR3: CASSSGSGNSGNTIYF

D: NA
V: TRBV14
size: few
J: TRBJ1-4
DNA: TGTGCCAGCAGCCCCGGGTACAACTTGGCTAATGAAAAACTGTTTTTT
CDR3: CASSPGYNLANEKLFF

D: NA
V: TRBV19
size: NA
J: TRBJ1-2
DNA: TGTGCCAGTAGTACCCTGGACGCCCTCTATGGCTACACCTTC
CDR3: CASSTLDALYGYTF